This note documents a single T cell receptor beta chain sequence. The antigen is not known. Data came from immunoSEQ multiplex PCR; TCRdb stores just in-frame clones and leaves some out. The sample includes about 120,000 clones, 89% of them seen just once. This CDR3 is 14 amino acids long. Germline values: CDR1 SGHVS, CDR2 FQNEAQ. J was trimmed by 7 bases and V by 2 bases; bases with no gene match: 4. The entry originates in a study of cytomegalovirus exposure and HLA in healthy donors. General study results and limits: The study put some 150 TCR beta chains on its list as cytomegalovirus-associated.

The receptor's source is a woman aged 18-35 years in good health and CMV-seronegative. The V call is TRBV7-8, the J call TRBJ1-4, with 7 bases identical to TRBD1. The sequencing sample was made of PBMCs. The CDR3 loop is CASSLTGAGEKLFF. CDR3 nucleotides: TGTGCCAGCAGCTTAACAGGGGCTGGTGAAAAACTGTTTTTT. Full variable domain (rest looked up from reference TRBV7-8 and TRBJ1-4): GAGVSQSPRYKVAKRGQDVALRCDPISGHVSLFWYQQALGQGPEFLTYFQNEAQLDKSGLPSDRFFAERPEGSVSTLKIQRTQQEDSAVYLCASSLTGAGEKLFFGSGTQLSVL.